This TCR beta chain was obtained from a study of identical twins (TCRdb year 2016). General notes on the study: TCR alpha and beta repertoires from monozygotic twins, unrelated adults of various ages and cord blood were deep-sequenced to test whether fetal clonotypes persist. To rule out contamination, replicate twin experiments were performed at different times with different library preparation protocols.

Every donor was a healthy Caucasian. Here is what the overall study found, with its caveats: Invariant T cells such as MAIT and iNKT could partly confound zero-insertion analyses, although diverse VJ usage argued against such confounding for most clonotypes. Because the same donors could not be followed over many years, the conclusions depended on cross-sectional statistical analysis. Recombination models systematically underestimated out-of-frame TCR alpha sharing in monozygotic twins but agreed with sharing between unrelated individuals. Abundant cord blood beta clonotypes carried fewer insertions; young adult naive repertoires showed a weaker similar trend, while memory repertoires showed none. A weaker excess of twin sharing was found in beta out-of-frame sequences because the signal-to-noise ratio was lowered by fewer shared sequences. Compared with coincidental sharing between unrelated individuals, out-of-frame TCR alpha sequences shared between twins showed an excess of sequences with low generation probability.

Library preparation used 5' RACE. Reads for this sample came from an Illumina HiSeq 2000. A universal primer binding site was added through template switching, and the final cDNA carried a unique molecular identifier so that TCR cDNA molecules could be counted accurately. Specific primers in the conserved constant-segment region were used to synthesize first-strand cDNA for TCR alpha and beta chains. To control for contamination, each cDNA library was double barcoded with a SMART-Mk sample barcode plus Illumina barcodes. TruSeq adapter sequences along with Illumina sample barcodes were introduced in two successive PCR steps. TCR alpha and beta cDNA libraries were sequenced on the Illumina HiSeq platform with custom primers. The authors' analysis ran thus. Raw reads were processed with MiGEC to extract unique molecular identifiers, and MiXCR was used to determine CDR3 positions. Recombination models were inferred per individual with the repgenHMM and IGoR tools using an EM algorithm. The tcR package in R was used for shared clonotype analysis, with sharing normalized by the product of cloneset sizes. Out-of-frame nonproductive sequences were analyzed to study raw recombination free of thymic and clonal selection effects. TCRdb reanalyzed the raw reads on its own, using fastp at Q25 for trimming and MiXCR for clone calling, and kept in-frame beta chains. Rows are combined by CDR3 protein, so each entry shows the most common genes and DNA. None of the V and J calls come from the authors' own analysis; TCRdb made them. The sample data list more than 1.5 million distinct CDR3 sequences, and about 30% of these were observed just once. The top ten clonotypes cover about 0.27% of the sample.

V gives up 7 bases and J gives up 3 bases, and the segment between their germline ends measures 15 bases. The germline V gene specifies SGDLS as CDR1 and YYNGEE as CDR2. The CDR3 holds 14 amino acids from the cysteine to the phenylalanine. Of the read, only the CDR3 DNA is kept; its 42 bases are in frame from base 1. There are many counts of this clonotype. This clone's antigen is unknown. No qualities accompany the bases; no much larger clone lies one base away. Sequencing input: cord blood. Here the chain combines TRBV9 and TRBJ2-3; TRBD2 is possibly the D segment (5 matching bases). The TCR sequence derives from a newborn girl in good health. The DNA reads TGTGCCAGCTCCAGGACTCCAGGTACAGATACGCAGTATTTT. It codes for CASSRTPGTDTQYF.